This T cell receptor beta chain was sequenced in a study of shared clonotypes between healthy human individuals. After removal of 5 bases from V and 9 bases from J, the junction contained 7 bases not matched to a gene. The CDR3 spans 15 residues. The germline CDR1 and CDR2 sequences are SEHNR and FQNEAQ (reference sequence). Deep was the level at which the assay was run. Libraries were prepared by immunoSEQ multiplex PCR; TCRdb keeps only in-frame clonotypes and omits some of them. The repertoire includes 400,000 to 500,000 clones, 75% to 85% of them detected once, and 13% sits in the top ten. The study enrolled healthy HIV-negative adults without recent acute infections or vaccinations as donors. Approximately 90 million PBMCs went into genomic DNA for unsorted samples.

Sample: PBMCs. The V and J genes are TRBV7-9 and TRBJ2-1; 13 bases fit TRBD2. The sequence was collected from a woman aged 40 to 55 in good health. Some clones in this sample may be carry-over from other donors' samples. The CDR3 DNA reads TGTGCCAGCAGCCCACTAGCGGGAGGGCTCGGTGAGCAGTTCTTC. This sequence encodes CASSPLAGGLGEQFF.